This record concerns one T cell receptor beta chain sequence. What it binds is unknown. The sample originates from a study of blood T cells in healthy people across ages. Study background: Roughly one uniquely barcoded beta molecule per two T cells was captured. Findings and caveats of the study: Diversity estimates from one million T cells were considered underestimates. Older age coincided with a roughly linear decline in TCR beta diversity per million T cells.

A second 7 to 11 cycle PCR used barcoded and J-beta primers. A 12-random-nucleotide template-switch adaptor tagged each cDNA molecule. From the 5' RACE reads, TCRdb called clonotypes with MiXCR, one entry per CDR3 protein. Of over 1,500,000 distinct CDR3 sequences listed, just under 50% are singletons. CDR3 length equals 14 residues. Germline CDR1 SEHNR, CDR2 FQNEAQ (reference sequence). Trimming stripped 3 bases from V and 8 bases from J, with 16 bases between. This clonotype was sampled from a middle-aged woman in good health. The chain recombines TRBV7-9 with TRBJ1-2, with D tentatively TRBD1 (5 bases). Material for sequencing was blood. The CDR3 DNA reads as TGTGCCAGCAGCTTCGGCAATGGGGGATGGGGCTACACCTTC. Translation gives CASSFGNGGWGYTF.